These 14 T cell receptor beta chains were sequenced from one sample in a study of PD-1 blockade in mismatch repair-deficient tumors. Sequencing used immunoSEQ multiplex PCR; TCRdb keeps in-frame clones, though not all of them. The sample yields 120,000 or so clones, roughly 90% seen once. This specimen was peripheral blood, taken 70 to 73 weeks after starting pembrolizumab. The receptor set was obtained from an adult with mismatch repair-deficient cancer.

CDR3 sequence (DNA): TGTGCCAGTACTCCGAGAGGGGGGGAAGGCTACAATGAGCAGTTCTTC. Translated: CASTPRGGEGYNEQFF. The chain combines TRBV19 with TRBJ2-1, with D perhaps matching TRBD2 (7 bases). Germline CDR1 and CDR2: LNHDA and SQIVND (reference sequence). Trimming pared 7 bases from V and 3 bases from J, leaving 19 bases between. This CDR3 spans 16 amino acids.

The rearrangement links TRBV9 to TRBJ2-3, with D unresolved. This CDR3 has 15 amino acids. V lost 4 bases to trimming and J lost 2 bases, with 14 bases between them. Germline V gives CDR1 SGDLS, CDR2 YYNGEE. The CDR3 sequence: CASSPPSVHTDTQYF. For the CDR3, the DNA is TGTGCCAGCAGCCCTCCCTCGGTTCACACAGATACGCAGTATTTT.

The rearrangement uses TRBV9 and TRBJ2-3; either TRBD1 or TRBD2 may supply D (5 bases each). Germline V gives CDR1 SGDLS, CDR2 YYNGEE. The CDR3 extends over 14 amino acids. The V gene lost 4 bases and the J gene lost 6 bases, with 15 bases spanning the gap. The CDR3 DNA is TGTGCCAGCAGCACCGGGACCCCATGGGATACGCAGTATTTT. This codes for CASSTGTPWDTQYF.

The rearrangement joins TRBV7-6 to TRBJ2-7; D gene uncertain. V was clipped by 5 bases and J by 3 bases, with 11 bases between them. Looked up from germline, CDR1 is SGHVS and CDR2 is FNYEAQ. This CDR3 is built from 13 residues. CDR3 region: CASSAGFGYEQYF. For the CDR3, the DNA is TGTGCCAGCAGCGCAGGCTTCGGCTACGAGCAGTACTTC.

The chain links TRBV5-1 to TRBJ1-2; tentatively, D is TRBD1 (5 bases). Trimming removed 4 bases from V and 4 bases from J, with 14 bases in between. The germline gives CDR1 SGHRS, CDR2 YFSETQ. The CDR3 has 14 amino acids. In DNA, the CDR3 is TGCGCCAGCAGCCCTGGCGGGGGGATCTATGGCTACACCTTC. It is translated as CASSPGGGIYGYTF.

This CDR3 reads CASSVRIDGKSIGELFF. The CDR3 bases are TGTGCCAGCAGCGTAAGAATCGACGGGAAGTCTATCGGGGAGCTGTTTTTT. The chain uses TRBV9 and TRBJ2-2; D is possibly TRBD2 (5 bases). Trimming shortened V by 1 base and J by 7 bases, and 20 bases separated the two germline ends. The germline gives CDR1 SGDLS, CDR2 YYNGEE. CDR3 length: 17 residues.

The genes are TRBV7-6 and TRBJ1-3; 9 nucleotides match TRBD1. The CDR3 is 17 residues long. From germline, CDR1 is SGHVS and CDR2 FNYEAQ. Trimming at V came to 8 bases and at J to 1 base, leaving 12 bases not matched to a gene. The chain's CDR3 is CASGSHLQGASGNTIYF. DNA of the CDR3: TGTGCCAGCGGATCCCACTTACAGGGGGCATCTGGAAACACCATATATTTT.

This clone has a handful of counts. The chain has TRBV5-6 and TRBJ2-7; D gene uncertain. This CDR3 region has 14 residues. V shed 4 bases and J shed 2 bases, with 13 bases lying between them. Germline CDR1 and CDR2: SGHDT and YYEEEE. In DNA, the CDR3 is TGTGCCAGCAGCCACTCCGGGTTTACCTACGAGCAGTACTTC. This translates into CASSHSGFTYEQYF.

J is TRBJ2-7 and V is TRBV5-4, with D possibly matching TRBD2 (6 bases). Trimming took off 2 bases at V and 0 bases at J, with 9 bases between the two ends. The CDR3 contains 14 residues. Germline-derived CDR1 and CDR2 are SGHNT and YYREEE (reference sequence). The CDR3 protein is CASSFPGDSYEQYF. The DNA of the CDR3 is TGTGCCAGCAGCTTCCCGGGAGACTCCTACGAGCAGTACTTC.

CDR3 bases: TGTGCCAGCAGCCTAAGTGCAGGGATAAATCAGCCCCAGCATTTT. Its translation is CASSLSAGINQPQHF. The chain recombines TRBV7-3 with TRBJ1-5, with TRBD1 as a possible D gene (5 bases). Germline V gene lookup returns CDR1 SGHTA and CDR2 FQGTGA. There are 15 residues in the CDR3. The V gene lost 5 bases and the J gene lost 4 bases, with 15 bases spanning the gap. The whole variable domain, remainder taken from reference TRBV7-3 and TRBJ1-5, is GAGVSQTPSNKVTEKGKYVELRCDPISGHTALYWYRQSLGQGPEFLIYFQGTGAADDSGLPNDRFFAVRPEGSVSTLKIQRTERGDSAVYLCASSLSAGINQPQHFGDGTRLSIL.

V gene TRBV29-1 combines with J gene TRBJ2-3; 10 nucleotides agree with TRBD1. Germline V lookup: CDR1 SQVTM, CDR2 ANQGSEA. With V trimmed by 4 bases and J by 2 bases, 3 bases remained unmatched. CDR3 size: 14 residues. The CDR3 here is CSVAGTGDTDTQYF. CDR3 coding DNA: TGCAGCGTTGCCGGGACAGGGGACACAGATACGCAGTATTTT.

The rearrangement links TRBV13 to TRBJ2-5; D gene uncertain. The CDR3 consists of 15 residues. V was shortened by 1 base and J by 0 bases, with 9 bases between the two germline ends. CDR1 and CDR2 (germline): PRHDT, FYEKMQ (reference sequence). CDR3 loop: CASSLELANQETQYF. CDR3 bases: TGTGCCAGCAGCTTAGAGCTGGCAAACCAAGAGACCCAGTACTTC.

The chain is built from TRBV6-1 and TRBJ2-2; 14 positions agree with TRBD2. The CDR3 consists of 14 residues. The ends lost 6 bases at V and 11 bases at J; junction bases unmatched: 5. Germline V gene sequence: CDR1 MNHNS, CDR2 SASEGT. The chain's CDR3 is CASRRLAGGPELFF. The CDR3, as DNA: TGTGCCAGCAGAAGACTAGCGGGAGGGCCTGAGCTGTTTTTT.

This clone occurred once. The chain links TRBV30 to TRBJ2-3, with 7 nucleotides matching TRBD1. With V trimmed by 8 bases and J by 8 bases, 10 bases remained unmatched. CDR1 is GTSNPN and CDR2 is SVGIG in the germline V gene (reference sequence). The CDR3 runs 12 residues. CDR3 region: CARRQGLGTQYF. In DNA form, the CDR3 reads TGTGCCCGACGACAGGGATTAGGTACGCAGTATTTT.